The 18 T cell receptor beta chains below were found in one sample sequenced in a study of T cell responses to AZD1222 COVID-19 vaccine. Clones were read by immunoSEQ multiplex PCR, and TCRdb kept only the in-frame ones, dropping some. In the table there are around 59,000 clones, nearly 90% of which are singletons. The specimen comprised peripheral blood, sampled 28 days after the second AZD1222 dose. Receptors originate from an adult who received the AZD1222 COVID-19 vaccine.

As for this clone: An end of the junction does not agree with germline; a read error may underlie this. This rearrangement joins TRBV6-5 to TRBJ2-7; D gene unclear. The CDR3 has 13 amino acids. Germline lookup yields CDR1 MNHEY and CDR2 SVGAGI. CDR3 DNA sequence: TGTGCCAGCAGAGATAACCCTAAAACGAAGCCCGTCTTC. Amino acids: CASRDNPKTKPVF.

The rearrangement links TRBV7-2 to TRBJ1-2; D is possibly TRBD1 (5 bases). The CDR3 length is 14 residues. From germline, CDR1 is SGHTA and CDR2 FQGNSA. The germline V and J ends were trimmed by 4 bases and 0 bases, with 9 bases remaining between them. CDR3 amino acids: CASSSKTANYGYTF. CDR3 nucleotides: TGTGCCAGCAGCTCTAAGACAGCTAACTATGGCTACACCTTC. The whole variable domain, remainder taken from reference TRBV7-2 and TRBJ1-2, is GAGVSQSPSNKVTEKGKDVELRCDPISGHTALYWYRQSLGQGLEFLIYFQGNSAPDKSGLPSDRFSAERTGGSVSTLTIQRTQQEDSAVYLCASSSKTANYGYTFGSGTRLTVV.

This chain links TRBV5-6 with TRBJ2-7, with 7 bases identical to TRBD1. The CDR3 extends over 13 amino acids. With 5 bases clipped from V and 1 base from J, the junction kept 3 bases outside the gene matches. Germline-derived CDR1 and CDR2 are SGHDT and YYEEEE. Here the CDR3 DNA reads TGTGCCAGCAGACGGGGACAGTCCTACGAGCAGTACTTC. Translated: CASRRGQSYEQYF.

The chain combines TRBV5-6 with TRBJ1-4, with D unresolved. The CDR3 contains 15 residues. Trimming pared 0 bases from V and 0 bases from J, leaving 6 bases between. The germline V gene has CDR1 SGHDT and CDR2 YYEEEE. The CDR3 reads CASSLVPATNEKLFF. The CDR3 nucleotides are TGTGCCAGCAGCTTGGTCCCAGCAACTAATGAAAAACTGTTTTTT.

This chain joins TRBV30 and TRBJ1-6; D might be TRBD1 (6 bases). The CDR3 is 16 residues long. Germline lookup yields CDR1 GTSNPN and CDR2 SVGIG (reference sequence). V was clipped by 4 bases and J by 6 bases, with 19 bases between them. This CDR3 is CAWKPPGGRGNSPLHF. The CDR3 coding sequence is TGTGCCTGGAAGCCACCGGGCGGCAGGGGTAATTCACCCCTCCACTTT.

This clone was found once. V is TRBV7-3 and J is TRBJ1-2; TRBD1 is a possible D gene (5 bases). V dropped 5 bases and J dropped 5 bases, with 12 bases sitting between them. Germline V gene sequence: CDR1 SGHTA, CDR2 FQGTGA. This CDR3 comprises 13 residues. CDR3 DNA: TGTGCCAGCAGCCGGGACGGGAGGTATGGCTACACCTTC. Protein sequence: CASSRDGRYGYTF. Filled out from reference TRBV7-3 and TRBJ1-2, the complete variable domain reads GAGVSQTPSNKVTEKGKYVELRCDPISGHTALYWYRQSLGQGPEFLIYFQGTGAADDSGLPNDRFFAVRPEGSVSTLKIQRTERGDSAVYLCASSRDGRYGYTFGSGTRLTVV.

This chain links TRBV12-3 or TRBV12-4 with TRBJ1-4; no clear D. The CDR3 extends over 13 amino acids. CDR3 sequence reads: CVSQHRISEKLFF. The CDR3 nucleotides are TGTGTCTCCCAACACAGAATCTCCGAAAAACTGTTTTTT.

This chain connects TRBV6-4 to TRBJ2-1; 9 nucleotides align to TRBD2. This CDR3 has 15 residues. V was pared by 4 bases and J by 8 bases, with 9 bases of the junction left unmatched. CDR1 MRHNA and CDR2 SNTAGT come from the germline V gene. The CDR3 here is CASSANSGRTHEQFF. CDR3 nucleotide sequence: TGTGCCAGCAGTGCGAATAGCGGGAGAACCCATGAGCAGTTCTTC.

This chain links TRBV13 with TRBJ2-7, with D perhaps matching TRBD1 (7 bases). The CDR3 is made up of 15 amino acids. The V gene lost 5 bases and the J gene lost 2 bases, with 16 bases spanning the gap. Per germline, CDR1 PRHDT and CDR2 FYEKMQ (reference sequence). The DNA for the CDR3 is TGTGCCAGCAGCCCAGGGGGGATACTAGCCTACGAGCAGTACTTC. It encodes CASSPGGILAYEQYF.

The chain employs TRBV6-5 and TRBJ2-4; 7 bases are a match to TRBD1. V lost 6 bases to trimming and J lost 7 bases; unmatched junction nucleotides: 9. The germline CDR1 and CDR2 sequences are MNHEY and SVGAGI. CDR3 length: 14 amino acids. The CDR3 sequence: CASSSQGKLNIQYF. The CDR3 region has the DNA TGTGCCAGCAGCTCACAGGGGAAGTTGAACATTCAGTACTTC.

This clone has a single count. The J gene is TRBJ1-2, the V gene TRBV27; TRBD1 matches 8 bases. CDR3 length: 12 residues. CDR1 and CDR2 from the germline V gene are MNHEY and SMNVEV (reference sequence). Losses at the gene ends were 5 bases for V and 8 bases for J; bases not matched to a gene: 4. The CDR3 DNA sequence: TGTGCCAGCAGTGACAGGGGTGGAGGCTACACCTTC. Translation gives CASSDRGGGYTF.

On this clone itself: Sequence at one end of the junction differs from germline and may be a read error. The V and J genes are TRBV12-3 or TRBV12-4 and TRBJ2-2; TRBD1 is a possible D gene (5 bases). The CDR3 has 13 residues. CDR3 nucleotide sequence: TGTGCCAGCAGTTTACAGGACACCCGGGAGCTGTTTTTT. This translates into CASSLQDTRELFF.

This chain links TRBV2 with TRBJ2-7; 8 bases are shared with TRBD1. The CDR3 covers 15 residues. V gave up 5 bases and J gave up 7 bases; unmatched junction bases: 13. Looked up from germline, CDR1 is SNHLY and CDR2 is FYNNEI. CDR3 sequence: CASSRTGNLVREQYF. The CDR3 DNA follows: TGTGCCAGCAGTAGGACAGGGAACCTCGTACGGGAGCAGTACTTC.

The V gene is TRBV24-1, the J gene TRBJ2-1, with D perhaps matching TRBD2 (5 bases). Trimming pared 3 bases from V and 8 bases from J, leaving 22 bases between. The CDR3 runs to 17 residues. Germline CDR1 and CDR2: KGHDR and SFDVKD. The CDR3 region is CATSDGLDLFNRDEQFF. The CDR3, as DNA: TGTGCCACCAGTGATGGACTGGATTTGTTCAATAGGGATGAGCAGTTCTTC.

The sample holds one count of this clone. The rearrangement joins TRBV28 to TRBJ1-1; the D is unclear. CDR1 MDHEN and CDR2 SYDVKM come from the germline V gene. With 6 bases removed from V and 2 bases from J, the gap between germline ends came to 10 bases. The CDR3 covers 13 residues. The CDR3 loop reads CASRGGGNTEAFF. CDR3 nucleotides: TGTGCCAGCAGAGGAGGAGGCAACACTGAAGCTTTCTTT.

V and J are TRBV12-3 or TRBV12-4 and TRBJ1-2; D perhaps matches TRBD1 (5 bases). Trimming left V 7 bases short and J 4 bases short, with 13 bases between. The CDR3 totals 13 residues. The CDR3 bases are TGTGCCAGCAACACCGGGACGGCCTATGGCTACACCTTC. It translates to CASNTGTAYGYTF.

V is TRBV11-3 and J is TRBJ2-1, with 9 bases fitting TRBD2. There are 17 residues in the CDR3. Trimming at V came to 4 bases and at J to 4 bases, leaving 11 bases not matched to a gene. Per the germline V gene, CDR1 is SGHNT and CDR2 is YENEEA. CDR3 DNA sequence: TGTGCCAGCAGCTCTATGAAGAGTAGCGGGAGTTACAATGAGCAGTTCTTC. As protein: CASSSMKSSGSYNEQFF.

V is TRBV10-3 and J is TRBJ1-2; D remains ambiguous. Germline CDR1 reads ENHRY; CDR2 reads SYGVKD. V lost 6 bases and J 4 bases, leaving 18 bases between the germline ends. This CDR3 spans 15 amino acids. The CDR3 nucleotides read TGTGCCATCAGGAGGAGTGATTCTTCCAGCTATGGCTACACCTTC. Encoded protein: CAIRRSDSSSYGYTF.